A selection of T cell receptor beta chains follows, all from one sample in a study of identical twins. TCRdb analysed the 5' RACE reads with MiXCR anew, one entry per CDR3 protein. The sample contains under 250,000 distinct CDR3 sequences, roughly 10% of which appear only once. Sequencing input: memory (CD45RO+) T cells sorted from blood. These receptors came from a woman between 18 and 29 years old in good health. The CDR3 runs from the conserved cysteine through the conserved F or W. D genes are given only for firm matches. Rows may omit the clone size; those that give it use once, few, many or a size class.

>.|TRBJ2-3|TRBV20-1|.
CSVQISTDTQYF
TGCAGTGTGCAGATTAGCACAGATACGCAGTATTTT
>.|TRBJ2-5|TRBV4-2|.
CAISPRQEQETQYF
TGTGCCATCAGCCCCCGACAGGAACAAGAGACCCAGTACTTC
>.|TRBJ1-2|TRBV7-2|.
CARSRRARYGYTF
TGTGCCAGGAGCCGCAGGGCCCGCTATGGCTACACCTTC
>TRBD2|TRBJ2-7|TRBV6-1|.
CASSEGWGTSGVYEQYF
TGTGCCAGCAGTGAAGGGTGGGGGACTAGCGGGGTTTACGAGCAGTACTTC
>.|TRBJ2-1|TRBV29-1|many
CSVGTLSYNEQFF
TGCAGCGTGGGTACCCTCTCCTACAATGAGCAGTTCTTC
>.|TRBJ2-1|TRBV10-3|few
CAIERTLSYNEQFF
TGTGCCATCGAACGGACCCTATCCTACAATGAGCAGTTCTTC
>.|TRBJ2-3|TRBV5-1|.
CASSLVAPEPDTQYF
TGCGCCAGCAGCTTGGTGGCTCCAGAACCAGATACGCAGTATTTT
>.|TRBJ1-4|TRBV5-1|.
CASRRDGNEKLFF
TGCGCCAGCAGGCGGGACGGTAATGAAAAACTGTTTTTT
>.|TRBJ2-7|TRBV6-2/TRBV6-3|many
CASSYRDHSYEQYF
TGTGCCAGCAGTTACCGGGACCACTCCTACGAGCAGTACTTC
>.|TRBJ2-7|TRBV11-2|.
CASSLLRVLVGDEQYF
TGTGCCAGCAGCTTACTGCGGGTTTTGGTTGGGGACGAGCAGTACTTC
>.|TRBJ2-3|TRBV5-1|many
CASSPGPTSTDTQYF
TGCGCCAGCAGCCCGGGACCTACCAGCACAGATACGCAGTATTTT
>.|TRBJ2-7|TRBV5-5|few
CASSTSPRQAYEQYF
TGTGCCAGCAGCACCTCCCCCCGACAGGCCTACGAGCAGTACTTC
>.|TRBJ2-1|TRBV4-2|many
CASSQDRGFNEQFF
TGTGCCAGCAGCCAAGATCGGGGTTTCAATGAGCAGTTCTTC
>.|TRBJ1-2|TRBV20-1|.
CSATAPRQFSGYTF
TGCAGTGCTACTGCACCCCGGCAATTCAGCGGCTACACCTTC
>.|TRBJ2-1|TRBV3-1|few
CASSQVRAHEQFF
TGTGCCAGCAGCCAAGTACGTGCCCATGAGCAGTTCTTC
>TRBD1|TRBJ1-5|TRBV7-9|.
CASSWGQGLQHF
TGTGCCAGCAGCTGGGGACAGGGCCTTCAGCATTTT
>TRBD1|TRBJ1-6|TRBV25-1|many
CASKRDRRDSPLHF
TGTGCCAGCAAAAGGGACAGACGGGATTCACCCCTCCACTTT
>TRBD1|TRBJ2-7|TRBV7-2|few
CASSYPQGSYEQYF
TGTGCCAGCAGCTATCCACAGGGGTCGTACGAGCAGTACTTC
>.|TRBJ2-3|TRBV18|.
CASSPRLDSTDTQYF
TGTGCCAGCTCACCACGGTTGGATAGCACAGATACGCAGTATTTT
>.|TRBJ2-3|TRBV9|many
CASSVGWGDTQYF
TGTGCCAGCAGCGTAGGTTGGGGAGATACGCAGTATTTT
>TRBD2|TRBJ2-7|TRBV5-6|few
CASSGGGSGRREQYF
TGTGCCAGCAGCGGGGGTGGTAGCGGGAGGCGAGAGCAGTACTTC
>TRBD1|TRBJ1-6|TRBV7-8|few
CASSLAGQPNSPLHF
TGTGCCAGCAGCTTAGCGGGACAGCCTAATTCACCCCTCCACTTT
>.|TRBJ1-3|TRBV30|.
CAWSIRGRNTIYF
TGTGCCTGGAGTATAAGGGGTAGAAACACCATATATTTT
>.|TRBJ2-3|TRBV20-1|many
CSAMDGPDTQYF
TGCAGTGCCATGGACGGCCCAGATACGCAGTATTTT
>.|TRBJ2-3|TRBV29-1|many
CSVDPGTDTQYF
TGCAGCGTTGACCCAGGTACGGATACGCAGTATTTT
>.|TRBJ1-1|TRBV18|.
CASSPPGARNTEAFF
TGTGCCAGCTCACCACCGGGAGCCCGGAACACTGAAGCTTTCTTT
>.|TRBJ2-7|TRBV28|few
CASSQVVGSYEQYF
TGTGCCAGCAGCCAGGTTGTCGGCTCCTACGAGCAGTACTTC
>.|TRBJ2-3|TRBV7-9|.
CASSLGRENTQYF
TGTGCCAGCAGCTTAGGCAGGGAAAATACGCAGTATTTT
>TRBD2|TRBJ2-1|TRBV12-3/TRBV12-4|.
CASRGTSGRDEQFF
TGTGCCAGCAGAGGGACTAGCGGGAGGGATGAGCAGTTCTTC
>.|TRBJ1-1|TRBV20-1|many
CSASFLQFMNTEAFF
TGCAGTGCTAGCTTTTTACAGTTCATGAACACTGAAGCTTTCTTT
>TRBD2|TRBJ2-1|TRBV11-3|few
CASSLGVGGRAANEQFF
TGTGCCAGCAGCTTAGGCGTTGGCGGGAGGGCCGCCAATGAGCAGTTCTTC
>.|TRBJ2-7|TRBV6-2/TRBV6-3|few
CASSYTYYEQYF
TGTGCCAGCAGTTACACCTACTACGAGCAGTACTTC
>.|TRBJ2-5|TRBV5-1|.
CASSLGVATYQETQYF
TGCGCCAGCAGCTTGGGGGTAGCGACGTACCAAGAGACCCAGTACTTC
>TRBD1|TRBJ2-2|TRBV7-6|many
CASNPTGGVLTGELFF
TGTGCCAGCAACCCGACAGGGGGCGTATTGACCGGGGAGCTGTTTTTT
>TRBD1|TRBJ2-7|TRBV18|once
CASSHAVQGFSYEQYF
TGTGCCAGCTCCCATGCGGTACAGGGGTTCTCCTACGAGCAGTACTTC
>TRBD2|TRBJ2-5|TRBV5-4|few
CASSRTSDLVETQYF
TGTGCCAGCAGCCGAACTAGCGACCTGGTGGAGACCCAGTACTTC
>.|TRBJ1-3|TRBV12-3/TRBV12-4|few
CASSQGGGLVNTIYF
TGTGCCAGCAGCCAAGGGGGGGGACTGGTAAACACCATATATTTT
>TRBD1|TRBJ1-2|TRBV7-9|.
CASSFYRGPSGGYTF
TGTGCCAGCAGCTTCTACAGGGGCCCCTCGGGGGGCTACACCTTC
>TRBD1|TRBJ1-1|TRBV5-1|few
CASSTGQGKSEAFF
TGCGCCAGCAGCACTGGACAGGGCAAGTCTGAAGCTTTCTTT
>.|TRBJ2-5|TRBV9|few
CASSVGLGGQETQYF
TGTGCCAGCAGCGTAGGACTAGGAGGGCAAGAGACCCAGTACTTC
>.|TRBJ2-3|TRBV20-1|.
CSASLPAGSTDTQYF
TGCAGTGCTAGTCTCCCAGCGGGCTCCACAGATACGCAGTATTTT
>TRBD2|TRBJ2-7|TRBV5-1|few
CASSPASGSSYEQYF
TGCGCCAGCAGCCCCGCTAGCGGGAGTTCCTACGAGCAGTACTTC
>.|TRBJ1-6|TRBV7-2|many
CASSLEDMSILHF
TGTGCCAGCAGCTTAGAAGACATGTCCATCCTCCACTTT
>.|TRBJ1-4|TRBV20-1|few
CSAVSAATNEKLFF
TGCAGTGCGGTCTCGGCGGCAACTAATGAAAAACTGTTTTTT
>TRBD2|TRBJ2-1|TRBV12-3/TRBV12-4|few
CASNGLAGGDEQFF
TGTGCCAGCAACGGACTAGCGGGAGGTGATGAGCAGTTCTTC
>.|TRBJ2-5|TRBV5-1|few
CASSEPGHETQYF
TGCGCCAGCAGCGAGCCTGGGCATGAGACCCAGTACTTC
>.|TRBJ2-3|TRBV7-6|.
CASSLNGNSFTDTQYF
TGTGCCAGCAGTTTGAACGGGAACAGTTTCACAGATACGCAGTATTTT
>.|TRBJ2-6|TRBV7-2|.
CASSPPRATRGANVLTF
TGTGCCAGCAGCCCCCCCCGAGCGACGCGGGGGGCCAACGTCCTGACTTTC
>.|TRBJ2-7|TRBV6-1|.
CASSQGGTKSSYEQYF
TGTGCCAGCAGTCAAGGGGGGACCAAAAGCTCCTACGAGCAGTACTTC
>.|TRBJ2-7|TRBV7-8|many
CASSFYVREEQYF
TGTGCCAGCAGCTTCTACGTCCGCGAGGAGCAGTACTTC
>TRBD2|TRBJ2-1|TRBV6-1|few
CASSPGLAGGLRSYNEQFF
TGTGCCAGCAGCCCTGGACTAGCGGGGGGGCTAAGGTCCTACAATGAGCAGTTCTTC
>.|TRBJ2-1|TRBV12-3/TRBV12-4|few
CASSLPFAGGLRDEQFF
TGTGCCAGCAGTTTACCCTTTGCGGGTGGGTTGAGGGATGAGCAGTTCTTC
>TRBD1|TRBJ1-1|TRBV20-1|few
CSARSSGGGKAFF
TGCAGTGCTAGGTCTTCAGGGGGCGGGAAAGCTTTCTTT
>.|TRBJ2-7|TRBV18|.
CASSRGQSYSYEQYF
TGTGCCAGCTCCCGGGGGCAGTCTTACTCCTACGAGCAGTACTTC
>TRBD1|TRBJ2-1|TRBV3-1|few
CAIRDRANNEQFF
TGTGCGATACGGGACAGGGCCAACAATGAGCAGTTCTTC
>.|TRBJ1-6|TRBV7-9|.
CASSLASLLYNSPLHF
TGTGCCAGCAGCTTAGCGTCTCTACTCTATAATTCACCCCTCCACTTT
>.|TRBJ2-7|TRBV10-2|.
CASRNPPSEQYF
TGCGCCAGCAGGAATCCCCCTAGCGAGCAGTACTTC
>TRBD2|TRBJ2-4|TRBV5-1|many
CASSLTLTSGGAGAKNIQYF
TGCGCCAGCAGCTTGACCCTGACTAGCGGGGGGGCCGGGGCCAAAAACATTCAGTACTTC
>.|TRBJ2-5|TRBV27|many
CASSGGGWKTQYF
TGTGCCAGCAGCGGGGGTGGTTGGAAGACCCAGTACTTC